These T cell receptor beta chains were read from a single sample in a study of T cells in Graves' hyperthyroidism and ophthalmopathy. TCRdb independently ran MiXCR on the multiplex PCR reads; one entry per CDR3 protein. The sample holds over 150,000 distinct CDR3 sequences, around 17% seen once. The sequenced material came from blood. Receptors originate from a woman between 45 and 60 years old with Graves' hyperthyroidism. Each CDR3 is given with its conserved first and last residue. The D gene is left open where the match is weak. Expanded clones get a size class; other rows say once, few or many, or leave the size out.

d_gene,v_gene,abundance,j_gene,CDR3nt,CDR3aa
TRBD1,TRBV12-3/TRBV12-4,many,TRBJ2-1,TGTGCCAGCAGTATCATCGCCGGGACAGTTCAGTTCTTC,CASSIIAGTVQFF
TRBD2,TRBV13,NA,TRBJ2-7,TGTGCCAGCAGCCCGGGAGGAAGCGGGACTAGCTCCTACGAGCAGTACTTC,CASSPGGSGTSSYEQYF
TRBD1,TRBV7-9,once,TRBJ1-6,TGTGCCAGCAGCGTTGACAGGGCTTTGCCACCCCTCCACTTT,CASSVDRALPPLHF
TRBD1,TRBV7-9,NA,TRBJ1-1,TGTGCCAGCAGCCGAGGGACAGCGAACACTGAAGCTTTCTTT,CASSRGTANTEAFF
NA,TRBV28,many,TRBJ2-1,TGTGCCAGCTATTCGACCCGCCGAAGCCGGACAAGCAATGAGCAGTTCTTC,CASYSTRRSRTSNEQFF
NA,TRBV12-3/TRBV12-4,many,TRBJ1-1,TGTGCCAGCACGGGGGCGGGCACTGAAGCTTTCTTT,CASTGAGTEAFF
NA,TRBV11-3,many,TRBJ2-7,TGTGCCAGCAGCTTTGGGCGGCTCTCCTACGAGCAGTACTTC,CASSFGRLSYEQYF
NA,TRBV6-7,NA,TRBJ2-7,TGTGCCAGCAGTTACTCGAGGTCCTACGAGCAGTACTTC,CASSYSRSYEQYF
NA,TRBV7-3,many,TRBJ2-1,TGTGCCAGCAGTCCTCAATGGGGGGATGAGCAGTTCTTC,CASSPQWGDEQFF
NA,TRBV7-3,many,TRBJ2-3,TGTGCCAGCAGCCCCGGGAGTACAGATACGCAGTATTTT,CASSPGSTDTQYF
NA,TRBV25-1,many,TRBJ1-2,TGTGCCAGCAGACCGACAGGTACCTATGGCTACACCTTC,CASRPTGTYGYTF
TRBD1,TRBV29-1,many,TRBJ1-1,TGCAGCGTTGAAGACAGGGGGCGAAACACTGAAGCTTTCTTT,CSVEDRGRNTEAFF
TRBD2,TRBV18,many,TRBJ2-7,TGTGCCAGCTCACCAAACGCGGGAGCCTACGAGCAGTACTTC,CASSPNAGAYEQYF
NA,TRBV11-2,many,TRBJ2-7,TGTGCCAGCAGCTTAGAAAGGCAGCGGTACGAGCAGTACTTC,CASSLERQRYEQYF
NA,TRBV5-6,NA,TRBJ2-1,TGTGCCAGCAGCCGGTTGTTCTATGAGCAGTTCTTC,CASSRLFYEQFF
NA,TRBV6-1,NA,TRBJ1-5,TGTGCCAGCAAAGGACGGGCCCATCAGCCCCAGCATTTT,CASKGRAHQPQHF
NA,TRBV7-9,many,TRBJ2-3,TGTGCCAGCAGCCCTGGTTGGGGCGCAGATACGCAGTATTTT,CASSPGWGADTQYF
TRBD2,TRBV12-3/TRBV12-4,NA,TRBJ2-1,TGTGCCAGCAGTTTACTAGCGGGAGGGCCCTACAATGAGCAGTTCTTC,CASSLLAGGPYNEQFF
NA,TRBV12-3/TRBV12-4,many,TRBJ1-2,TGTGCCAGCAGTATCGCAGGGATATATGGCTACACCTTC,CASSIAGIYGYTF
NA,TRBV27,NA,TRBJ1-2,TGTGCCAGCAGTTCTCGGACGGCGCCCCCGTGGGGCTACACCTTC,CASSSRTAPPWGYTF
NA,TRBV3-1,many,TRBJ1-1,TGTGCCAGCAGCCAAGGGTGGCGGAACACTGAAGCTTTCTTT,CASSQGWRNTEAFF
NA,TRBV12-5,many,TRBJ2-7,TGTGCTAGTGGTTTGGTAACATCGACAGGTCGTCCCTTGGAGCAGTACTTC,CASGLVTSTGRPLEQYF
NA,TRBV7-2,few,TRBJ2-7,TGTGCCAGCAGCTTAGCCTCTAAACCTTACGAGCAGTACTTC,CASSLASKPYEQYF
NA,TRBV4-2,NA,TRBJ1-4,TGTGCCAGCAGCCAAGCGGGTGGGGTGGATGAAAAACTGTTTTTT,CASSQAGGVDEKLFF
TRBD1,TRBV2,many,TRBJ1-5,TGTGCCAGCAGCTTACGTCGACCGGGACAGGGGTCGAGTCAGCCCCAGCATTTT,CASSLRRPGQGSSQPQHF
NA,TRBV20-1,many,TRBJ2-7,TGCAGTGCTCAGGGGGGGCGAGGGGGAGCCGACGAGCAGTACTTC,CSAQGGRGGADEQYF
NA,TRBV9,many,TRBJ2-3,TGTGCCAGCAGCCGGGGTTCCGATACGCAGTATTTT,CASSRGSDTQYF
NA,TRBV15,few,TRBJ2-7,TGTGCCACCAGCAGAGATTTATCCTACGAGCAGTACTTC,CATSRDLSYEQYF
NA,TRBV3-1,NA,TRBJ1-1,TGTGCCAGCAGCTCCCGGGACGCAACTGAAGCTTTCTTT,CASSSRDATEAFF
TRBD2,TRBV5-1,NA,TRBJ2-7,TGCGCCAGCAGCTTAGATAGTAGCGGGACCGAGCAGTACTTC,CASSLDSSGTEQYF
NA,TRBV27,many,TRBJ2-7,TGTGCCAGCAGTTTGGGCAACTCCTACGAGCAGTACTTC,CASSLGNSYEQYF
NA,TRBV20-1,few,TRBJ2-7,TGCAGTGCTAGCGGGCATAATTCCTACGAGCAGTACTTC,CSASGHNSYEQYF
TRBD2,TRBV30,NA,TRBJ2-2,TGTGCCTGGAGTCCCCGACGGGAGGCAGGAATGAACACCGGGGAGCTGTTTTTT,CAWSPRREAGMNTGELFF
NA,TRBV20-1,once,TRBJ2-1,TGCAGTGCTAGAGGCTGGACCGTCGATGAGCAGTTCTTC,CSARGWTVDEQFF
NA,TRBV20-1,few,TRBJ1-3,TGCAGTGCTCCGCTTTCTAGGACCTCTGGAAACACCATATATTTT,CSAPLSRTSGNTIYF
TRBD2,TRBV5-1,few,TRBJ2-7,TGCGCCAGCAGTTTCACCGCGGGGGAATCTTACGAGCAGTACTTC,CASSFTAGESYEQYF
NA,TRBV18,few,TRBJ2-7,TGTGCCAGCTCACCACGACTAGAGTCCCACGAGCAGTACTTC,CASSPRLESHEQYF
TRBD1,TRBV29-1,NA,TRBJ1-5,TGCAGCGTGGGCAGGGGGATCAATCAGCCCCAGCATTTT,CSVGRGINQPQHF
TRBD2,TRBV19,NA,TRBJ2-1,TGTGCCAGTAGTATCCTAGCGGGACTGAACAATGAGCAGTTCTTC,CASSILAGLNNEQFF
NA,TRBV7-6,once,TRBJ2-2,TGTGCCAGCAGCTTAGTGGACAGCACCGGGGAGCTGTTTTTT,CASSLVDSTGELFF
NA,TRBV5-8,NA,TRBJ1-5,TGTGCCAGCAGCTTGCATAGGAGCCAGATCCATCAGCCCCAGCATTTT,CASSLHRSQIHQPQHF
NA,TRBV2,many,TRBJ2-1,TGTGCCAGCACACGTTCCGCCAATGAGCAGTTCTTC,CASTRSANEQFF
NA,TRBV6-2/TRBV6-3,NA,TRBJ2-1,TGTGCCAGCAGTTACTCCCCCTTGGGGCCCAGCTCCTACAATGAGCAGTTCTTC,CASSYSPLGPSSYNEQFF
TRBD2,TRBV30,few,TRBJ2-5,TGTGCCTGGGCGACTAGCGGAGAGACCCAGTACTTC,CAWATSGETQYF
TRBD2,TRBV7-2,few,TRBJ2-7,TGTGCCAGCAGCTCCCGGGGGGTCGGAGCGGGGGGAAACTACGAGCAGTACTTC,CASSSRGVGAGGNYEQYF
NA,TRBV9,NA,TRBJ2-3,TGTGCCAGCAGCCCAAGGACGGAATGGGACACCTCCCCCGCAGATACGCAGTATTTT,CASSPRTEWDTSPADTQYF